One sample yielded the 31 T cell receptor beta chains listed below, sequenced in a study of T cell responses to AZD1222 COVID-19 vaccine. Generated by immunoSEQ multiplex PCR, the TCRdb table keeps only in-frame clones and is missing some. The table has 100,000 to 150,000 clones, roughly 85% seen once. The specimen was peripheral blood, collected 28 days after the second dose of the MenACWY control vaccine. These receptors were obtained from an adult who received the MenACWY meningococcal vaccine as a control.

The V and J genes are TRBV14 and TRBJ1-1; D is unclear. The CDR3 is made up of 14 amino acids. The V end was cut by 1 base, the J end by 4 bases, with 10 bases between. Germline CDR1 is SGHDN and CDR2 is FVKESK. The CDR3, as DNA: TGTGCCAGCAGCCAAGTCCGGGGAGGCACTGAAGCTTTCTTT. This gives the protein CASSQVRGGTEAFF.

V gene TRBV5-1 combines with J gene TRBJ2-5; unclear D gene. The CDR3 contains 13 residues. Germline CDR1 and CDR2: SGHRS and YFSETQ. Trimming took 5 bases from V and 2 from J, leaving 10 bases between them. The CDR3 loop is CASSHGVQETQYF. DNA for the CDR3: TGCGCCAGCAGTCATGGGGTGCAAGAGACCCAGTACTTC.

This chain's CDR3 is CASRQGGHNSPLHF. Here the CDR3 DNA reads TGCGCCAGCAGACAGGGTGGCCATAATTCACCCCTCCACTTT. This chain joins TRBV5-1 and TRBJ1-6, with D maybe TRBD1 (6 bases). This CDR3 comprises 14 residues. Germline V gene data show CDR1 as SGHRS and CDR2 as YFSETQ. V lost 5 bases to trimming and J lost 5 bases, with 11 bases between them.

The rearrangement uses TRBV6-7 and TRBJ2-7; 8 bases map to TRBD2. TRBV6-7 is reported as an ORF; its role is uncertain. Trimming took 0 bases from V and 4 from J; bases not matched to a gene: 26. The CDR3 spans 22 residues. This CDR3 reads CASSYSYRGVSGVWQLLYEQYV. CDR3 DNA sequence: TGTGCCAGCAGTTACTCGTACCGAGGGGTTAGCGGGGTATGGCAGTTACTTTACGAGCAGTACGTC.

The chain recombines TRBV6-5 with TRBJ1-1; 8 bases map to TRBD1. Germline V CDR1 and CDR2: MNHEY, SVGAGI. The CDR3 has 13 amino acids. V lost 5 bases and J lost 5; bases outside the gene matches: 4. CDR3 protein: CASSPGGRTEAFF. As DNA, the CDR3 is TGTGCCAGCAGTCCAGGGGGCAGGACTGAAGCTTTCTTT.

This clone appeared a few times. CDR3 sequence: CASSQGAGLGPQHF. Here the CDR3 DNA reads TGTGCCAGCAGCCAAGGGGCGGGCTTGGGCCCCCAGCATTTT. The J gene is TRBJ1-5, the V gene TRBV14; D ambiguous. This CDR3 is built from 14 residues. Germline V gives CDR1 SGHDN, CDR2 FVKESK. Deletions cut 1 base from V and 10 bases from J, with 14 bases between.

CDR3 amino acids: CASSQTLDLFTPDTQYF. The DNA of the CDR3 is TGCGCCAGCAGCCAGACCCTAGACTTGTTTACCCCGGATACGCAGTATTTT. V gene TRBV4-3 combines with J gene TRBJ2-3; D gene uncertain. The V gene's germline CDR1 is LGHNA and CDR2 YSLEER. The CDR3 runs to 17 residues. V was trimmed by 3 bases and J by 6 bases, leaving 22 bases between them.

As to this clone: Within the sample, other DNA sequences also encode this same CDR3. This chain connects TRBV11-2 to TRBJ1-5; D uncertain. The CDR3 length is 13 residues. From germline, CDR1 is SGHAT and CDR2 FQNNGV. Trimming took 5 bases from V and 1 from J, leaving 6 bases between them. The CDR3, as DNA: TGTGCCAGCAGCCTAGGGAGCAATCAGCCCCAGCATTTT. This codes for CASSLGSNQPQHF.

This rearrangement joins TRBV27 to TRBJ1-2; 7 bases line up with TRBD1. CDR3 length: 13 amino acids. Losses at the gene ends were 5 bases for V and 8 bases for J; bases not matched to a gene: 8. Germline-derived CDR1 and CDR2 are MNHEY and SMNVEV (reference sequence). As DNA, the CDR3 is TGTGCCAGCAGTCCCCAGGGGGTACGAGGCTACACCTTC. It translates to CASSPQGVRGYTF.

The chain combines TRBV6-5 with TRBJ1-1; D is perhaps TRBD1 (5 bases). CDR3 size: 12 residues. Looked up from germline, CDR1 is MNHEY and CDR2 is SVGAGI. V dropped 9 bases and J dropped 3 bases, with 11 bases sitting between them. The CDR3 nucleotides are TGTGCCAGTAGAAGGGGCGACACTGAAGCTTTCTTT. It encodes CASRRGDTEAFF.

The CDR3 bases are TGTGCCAGCAGCTTCAAGACCCGGGGGGACGAGCAGTTCTTC. Translation: CASSFKTRGDEQFF. The V call is TRBV5-4, the J call TRBJ2-1, with 7 positions matching TRBD2. V shed 2 bases, J shed 10 bases, and the junction held 9 bases outside the gene matches. The CDR3 covers 14 residues. Germline assignment: CDR1 SGHNT and CDR2 YYREEE (reference sequence).

The V call is TRBV7-3, the J call TRBJ2-2; D possibly corresponds to TRBD2 (6 bases). Trimming took off 3 bases at V and 0 bases at J, with 8 bases between the two ends. Germline values: CDR1 SGHTA, CDR2 FQGTGA. The CDR3 covers 15 residues. The CDR3 sequence: CASSFAGSNTGELFF. Here the CDR3 DNA reads TGTGCCAGCAGCTTTGCGGGGTCGAACACCGGGGAGCTGTTTTTT. The full variable domain, rest sourced from reference TRBV7-3 and TRBJ2-2, is GAGVSQTPSNKVTEKGKYVELRCDPISGHTALYWYRQSLGQGPEFLIYFQGTGAADDSGLPNDRFFAVRPEGSVSTLKIQRTERGDSAVYLCASSFAGSNTGELFFGEGSRLTVL.

This clone was counted only a few times. The J gene is TRBJ1-1, the V gene TRBV7-8, with D possibly TRBD1 on 5 matching bases. Germline V gene data show CDR1 as SGHVS and CDR2 as FQNEAQ. The CDR3 runs 17 residues. V was trimmed by 2 bases and J by 0 bases, leaving 16 bases between them. CDR3 in amino acids: CASSLRPDWDLNTEAFF. The CDR3 DNA follows: TGTGCCAGCAGCTTACGTCCTGATTGGGACTTGAACACTGAAGCTTTCTTT.

The chain carries TRBV7-8 and TRBJ2-1, with a tentative D call TRBD1 (5 bases). Germline V gene data show CDR1 as SGHVS and CDR2 as FQNEAQ. The CDR3 is made up of 13 amino acids. Trimming removed 1 base from V and 6 bases from J, with 7 bases in between. CDR3 sequence reads: CASSLDRLNEQFF. CDR3 in DNA: TGTGCCAGCAGCTTAGACAGGCTCAATGAGCAGTTCTTC.

This rearrangement joins TRBV5-1 to TRBJ2-1; 8 nucleotides agree with TRBD2. The V gene end was trimmed by 4 bases and the J gene end by 8 bases; junction bases not matched to a gene: 14. The germline gives CDR1 SGHRS, CDR2 YFSETQ. This CDR3 comprises 16 residues. DNA for the CDR3: TGCGCCAGCAGCCTGGTAGACGGGAGGGCCAACGATGAGCAGTTCTTC. Its protein product is CASSLVDGRANDEQFF.

This chain uses TRBV19 with TRBJ1-5, with 12 nucleotides matching TRBD1. V shed 2 bases and J 5 bases; nucleotides not matched to a gene: 4. The V gene's germline CDR1 is LNHDA and CDR2 SQIVND (reference sequence). The CDR3 sequence is 16 residues long. The CDR3 here is CASSILGTGGDQPQHF. The CDR3 nucleotides are TGTGCCAGTAGTATATTGGGGACAGGGGGCGATCAGCCCCAGCATTTT.

The genes are TRBV19 and TRBJ2-3; D unclear. Germline CDR1 and CDR2: LNHDA and SQIVND (reference sequence). This CDR3 is built from 11 residues. Trimming shortened V by 6 bases and J by 4 bases, and 5 bases separated the two germline ends. The CDR3 nucleotides are TGTGCCAGTAGATCGGCAGATACGCAGTATTTT. Protein sequence: CASRSADTQYF. The variable domain in full, completed from reference TRBV19 and TRBJ2-3, reads DGGITQSPKYLFRKEGQNVTLSCEQNLNHDAMYWYRQDPGQGLRLIYYSQIVNDFQKGDIAEGYSVSREKKESFPLTVTSAQKNPTAFYLCASRSADTQYFGPGTRLTVL.

Only one count was recorded for this clone. The chain carries TRBV19 and TRBJ1-1; weak D call: TRBD1 (5 bases). Trimming shortened V by 3 bases and J by 1 base, and 9 bases separated the two germline ends. This CDR3 contains 14 residues. Germline CDR1 and CDR2: LNHDA and SQIVND (reference sequence). The CDR3 DNA is TGTGCCAGTAGTATTCTTGGGGCGAACACTGAAGCTTTCTTT. Residues: CASSILGANTEAFF.

CDR3 region: CASSPVRSGRELNEQFF. In DNA, the CDR3 is TGTGCCAGCAGCCCGGTGAGAAGCGGGCGGGAGCTGAATGAGCAGTTCTTC. The V and J genes are TRBV7-2 and TRBJ2-1, with 7 bases matching TRBD2. The germline V gene has CDR1 SGHTA and CDR2 FQGNSA. The CDR3 sequence is 17 residues long. With V trimmed by 5 bases and J by 7 bases, 17 bases remained unmatched.

This clone was counted a few times. The chain has TRBV7-9 and TRBJ2-5; TRBD2 matches 13 bases. The CDR3 spans 14 residues. CDR1 and CDR2 from the germline V gene are SEHNR and FQNEAQ (reference sequence). Trimming at V came to 5 bases and at J to 5 bases, leaving 2 bases not matched to a gene. In DNA, the CDR3 is TGTGCCAGCAGCCCGGGACTAGCGGGGGAGACCCAGTACTTC. Encoded protein: CASSPGLAGETQYF.

The chain uses TRBV5-1 and TRBJ1-1, with D unclear. The CDR3 is 14 residues long. From germline, CDR1 is SGHRS and CDR2 YFSETQ. V was clipped by 0 bases and J by 1 base, with 7 bases between them. The DNA of the CDR3 is TGCGCCAGCAGCTTGGGTGCAAAGAACACTGAAGCTTTCTTT. This encodes CASSLGAKNTEAFF.

The rearrangement links TRBV2 to TRBJ1-2; the D is unclear. Germline V gene data show CDR1 as SNHLY and CDR2 as FYNNEI. CDR3 length: 14 residues. V was shortened by 3 bases and J by 7 bases, with 15 bases between the two germline ends. CDR3 nucleotide sequence: TGTGCCAGCAGTGAGGACCCCTCCTGGGGTGGCTACACCTTC. As protein: CASSEDPSWGGYTF. Together with reference TRBV2 and TRBJ1-2, the CDR3 gives the full variable domain: EPEVTQTPSHQVTQMGQEVILRCVPISNHLYFYWYRQILGQKVEFLVSFYNNEISEKSEIFDDQFSVERPDGSNFTLKIRSTKLEDSAMYFCASSEDPSWGGYTFGSGTRLTVV.

The J gene is TRBJ2-7, the V gene TRBV15; TRBD2 might be the D (6 bases). CDR3 length: 15 amino acids. The V end was cut by 1 base, the J end by 5 bases, with 15 bases between. The V gene's germline CDR1 is LNHNV and CDR2 YYDKDF (reference sequence). The CDR3 nucleotides read TGTGCCACCAGCAGAGGAGTCGGCAGGGAGGACGAGCAGTACTTC. Translation gives CATSRGVGREDEQYF.

This clone occurred a few times. CDR3 in amino acids: CASSLDSTGLFEKLFF. The CDR3 DNA reads TGTGCCAGCAGCTTGGACTCGACAGGGTTGTTCGAAAAACTGTTTTTT. The V gene is TRBV5-4, the J gene TRBJ1-4, with TRBD1 matching 7 bases. Looked up from germline, CDR1 is SGHNT and CDR2 is YYREEE (reference sequence). Germline trimming cut 0 bases from V and 8 bases from J; bases unmatched to any gene: 10. The CDR3 covers 16 residues.

The rearrangement uses TRBV6-5 and TRBJ2-3; D is perhaps TRBD1 (5 bases). The V end lost 8 bases, the J end lost 0 bases, and 15 bases lay between the germline ends. CDR1 and CDR2 (germline): MNHEY, SVGAGI. The length of the CDR3 is 15 residues. The chain's CDR3 is CASWQGDSSTDTQYF. The CDR3 DNA reads as TGTGCCAGCTGGCAGGGTGATTCTAGCACAGATACGCAGTATTTT.

The chain couples TRBV6-2 or TRBV6-3 to TRBJ1-6; 7 positions agree with TRBD1. The junction had 7 bases not matched to a gene; V was cut back by 0 bases and J by 5 bases. From germline, CDR1 is MNHEY and CDR2 SVGEGT. This CDR3 is 17 amino acids long. The CDR3 reads CASSYSSGTAHNSPLHF. CDR3 nucleotides: TGTGCCAGCAGTTACTCGAGCGGGACAGCTCATAATTCACCCCTCCACTTT.

V is TRBV28 and J is TRBJ1-5; unclear D gene. The CDR3 runs to 16 residues. V lost 5 bases, J lost 3 bases, and 17 bases lay in between. Germline CDR1 and CDR2: MDHEN and SYDVKM. The CDR3 here is CASSHKRRVINQPQHF. CDR3 DNA sequence: TGTGCCAGCAGTCACAAGAGGAGGGTTATCAATCAGCCCCAGCATTTT.

The chain couples TRBV28 to TRBJ1-1; unclear D gene. Germline CDR1 and CDR2: MDHEN and SYDVKM. The CDR3 contains 13 residues. The V gene lost 8 bases and the J gene lost 0 bases, with 10 bases spanning the gap. This CDR3 reads CASLVPVNTEAFF. The CDR3 DNA is TGTGCCAGCCTCGTCCCGGTGAACACTGAAGCTTTCTTT.

J is TRBJ1-6 and V is TRBV6-6; tentatively, D is TRBD1 (5 bases). Germline assignment: CDR1 MNHNY and CDR2 SVGAGI (reference sequence). V lost 5 bases and J lost 4, with 15 bases in between. The CDR3 is made up of 16 amino acids. The CDR3 loop reads CASSRSAGDYNSPLHF. Written as DNA, the CDR3 is TGTGCCAGCAGTCGGTCCGCGGGGGATTATAATTCACCCCTCCACTTT.

The V and J genes are TRBV10-3 and TRBJ2-3; D is possibly TRBD1 (7 bases). Germline CDR1 ENHRY, CDR2 SYGVKD. V gave up 10 bases and J gave up 4 bases, with 12 bases separating them. The CDR3 is 12 residues long. The CDR3 here is CATGGSADTQYF. The CDR3 DNA is TGTGCCACAGGGGGGAGTGCAGATACGCAGTATTTT.

This chain links TRBV5-1 with TRBJ2-1, with D perhaps being TRBD1 or TRBD2 (5 bases each). This CDR3 contains 13 residues. Germline CDR1 reads SGHRS; CDR2 reads YFSETQ. V was shortened by 0 bases and J by 15 bases, with 16 bases between the two germline ends. The DNA of the CDR3 is TGCGCCAGCAGCTTGGGCAGGGAGCCCTTGCCGTTCTTC. It specifies CASSLGREPLPFF.